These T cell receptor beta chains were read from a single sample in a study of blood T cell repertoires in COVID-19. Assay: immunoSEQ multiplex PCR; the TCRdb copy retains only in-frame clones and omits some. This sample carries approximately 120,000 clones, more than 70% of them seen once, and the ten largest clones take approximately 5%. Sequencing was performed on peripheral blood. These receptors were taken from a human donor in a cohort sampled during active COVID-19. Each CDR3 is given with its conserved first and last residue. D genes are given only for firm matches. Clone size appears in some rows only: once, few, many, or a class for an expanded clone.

TGTGCCAGCAGATTTCAGGGGGACGCTGAAGCTTTCTTT | CASRFQGDAEAFF | TRBV7-9 | TRBD1 | . | TRBJ1-1
TGTGCCAGCAGTCAGATGACAGATACGCAGTATTTT | CASSQMTDTQYF | TRBV6-5 | . | . | TRBJ2-3
TGTGCCAGTACTAACCGGGACAACTCCTACGAGCAGTACTTC | CASTNRDNSYEQYF | TRBV19 | . | . | TRBJ2-7
TGTGCCAGCAGCTTCGGCGGGCTAGCGCGAAATGAGCAGTTCTTC | CASSFGGLARNEQFF | TRBV11-3 | . | . | TRBJ2-1
TGCGCCAGCAGCTTGGTAGTGTCCTTCCAAGATGAGCAGTTCTTC | CASSLVVSFQDEQFF | TRBV5-1 | . | . | TRBJ2-1
TGTGCCAGCAGTCGGGACACCCCACAAGACACCTTC | CASSRDTPQDTF | TRBV6-6 | . | . | TRBJ1-2
TGCGCCAGCAGCCAACAGGGCATGAACACTGAAGCTTTCTTT | CASSQQGMNTEAFF | TRBV4-3 | . | . | TRBJ1-1
TGCGCCAGCAGTCCGACTAGCCCCGAATACAATGAGCAGTTCTTC | CASSPTSPEYNEQFF | TRBV10-2 | TRBD2 | . | TRBJ2-1
TGTGCCAGCTCAACCCTCGACAGTACACTTGGGAATGAGCAGTTCTTC | CASSTLDSTLGNEQFF | TRBV18 | . | . | TRBJ2-1
TGCGCCAGCAGCCAAGAACGGGACAGGGGAACCTACAATGAGCAGTTCTTC | CASSQERDRGTYNEQFF | TRBV4-1 | TRBD1 | once | TRBJ2-1
TGCGCCAGCAGCCAAATGAGAGATCAGCCCCAGCATTTT | CASSQMRDQPQHF | TRBV4-1 | . | . | TRBJ1-5
TGTGCCAGCAGTTTTCTCGGGGGTCGTACTGAAGCTTTCTTT | CASSFLGGRTEAFF | TRBV28 | . | . | TRBJ1-1
TGTGCCAGCAGCGCCAACACGCTCCCTTACGAGCAGTACTTC | CASSANTLPYEQYF | TRBV7-9 | . | . | TRBJ2-7
TGTGCCAGCAGCCCGGGACTCCTGAGCTCCTACGAGCAGTACTTC | CASSPGLLSSYEQYF | TRBV7-2 | . | . | TRBJ2-7
TGTGCCAGCAGCTTAGGTTCGGGCAATCAGCCCCAGCATTTT | CASSLGSGNQPQHF | TRBV7-8 | . | . | TRBJ1-5
TGCAGTGCAAGTCCTGCGGGCAATGTCCGGAACACTGAAGCTTTCTTT | CSASPAGNVRNTEAFF | TRBV20-1 | . | few | TRBJ1-1
TGTGCCAGCAGCTTAGAGGGCGCTGGGGCCAACGTCCTGACTTTC | CASSLEGAGANVLTF | TRBV7-3 | . | . | TRBJ2-6
TGTGCCAGCAGCCAAGCAAGCCTTGAGCAGTTCTTC | CASSQASLEQFF | TRBV3-1/TRBV3-2 | . | . | TRBJ2-1
TGCGCCAGCAGCCCCGAGGAGACTAGCTACGAGCAGTACTTC | CASSPEETSYEQYF | TRBV4-1 | . | . | TRBJ2-7
TGTGCCAGCAGCTTTGGACAGCTCTCTGGAAACACCATATATTTT | CASSFGQLSGNTIYF | TRBV7-2 | . | . | TRBJ1-3
TGTGCCACCAGCAGAGATCAGGGGATTAATTCACCCCTCCACTTT | CATSRDQGINSPLHF | TRBV15 | . | . | TRBJ1-6
TGTGCCAGCAGGCGTACAGGGAATTATGAAAAACTGTTTTTT | CASRRTGNYEKLFF | TRBV6-5 | . | . | TRBJ1-4
TGTGCCAGCAGCCGCCCCGGGACAGCTAACTATGGCTACACCTTC | CASSRPGTANYGYTF | TRBV5-6 | TRBD1 | . | TRBJ1-2
TGCGCCAGCAGCCCCGGGGGGCCTGAAGCTTTCTTT | CASSPGGPEAFF | TRBV5-1 | . | . | TRBJ1-1
TGTGCCAGCAGTGACAACCCAGCGGGAGTATTCTACGAGCAGTACTTC | CASSDNPAGVFYEQYF | TRBV2 | TRBD2 | . | TRBJ2-7
TGTGCCAGCAGCCAGACAGGGACCTACGAGCAGTACTTC | CASSQTGTYEQYF | TRBV3-1/TRBV3-2 | TRBD1 | . | TRBJ2-7
TGTGCCAGCAGTGAGTGGTTAAGTGCGAGCAATGAGCAGTTCTTC | CASSEWLSASNEQFF | TRBV2 | . | once | TRBJ2-1
TGTGCCAGCAGGCCCGGGGTACTAGCGGAGAGATCTAGCACAGATACGCAGTATTTT | CASRPGVLAERSSTDTQYF | TRBV2 | TRBD2 | . | TRBJ2-3
TGTGCCAGCAGATTACAGGGGGCGGGGGAAAAACTGTTTTTT | CASRLQGAGEKLFF | TRBV28 | TRBD1 | . | TRBJ1-4
TGCGCCAGCACAGCGGGTGTGGCCAGCGGGAGACCCAATGAGCAGTTCTTC | CASTAGVASGRPNEQFF | TRBV5-1 | TRBD2 | . | TRBJ2-1
TGTGCCAGCAGTTTAGGCAGGGCTTCACCCCTCCACTTT | CASSLGRASPLHF | TRBV27 | . | . | TRBJ1-6
TGTGCCAGCACCATCGAGAATAAATCACCCCTCCACTTT | CASTIENKSPLHF | TRBV2 | . | few | TRBJ1-6
TGTGCCAGCAGCGAAGACATACAGGGCGCTGAAGCTTTCTTT | CASSEDIQGAEAFF | TRBV6-4 | . | . | TRBJ1-1
TGTGCCAGCAGTCTTGACAGAGCCGTCTCAGGTGGCTACACCTTC | CASSLDRAVSGGYTF | TRBV6-5 | . | . | TRBJ1-2
TGTGCCAGCAGCCAAAGCTGGGGGCGGGGGGAAAATGAGCAGTTCTTC | CASSQSWGRGENEQFF | TRBV14 | TRBD2 | . | TRBJ2-1
TGTGCCAGCAGTGACACTCGGGAGCTCGAGCAGTACTTC | CASSDTRELEQYF | TRBV6-1 | . | . | TRBJ2-7
TGTGCCAGCAGTTGGACTAGCGAGCACAATGAGCAGTTCTTC | CASSWTSEHNEQFF | TRBV6-6 | TRBD2 | once | TRBJ2-1
TGTGCCAGCAGTAGCACCGGGACAGCCAACACCGGGGAGCTGTTTTTT | CASSSTGTANTGELFF | TRBV28 | TRBD1 | . | TRBJ2-2
TGTGCCAGCAGCCCAAATAGATGGGGCAATAGTGAGCAGTTCTTC | CASSPNRWGNSEQFF | TRBV11-2 | . | . | TRBJ2-1
TGTGCCAGTAGTCCCTCCTGGGAGGGAGGGACGAAGACCCAGTACTTC | CASSPSWEGGTKTQYF | TRBV19 | TRBD2 | . | TRBJ2-5